The present T cell receptor (beta chain) was sequenced within a study of blood T cell repertoires in COVID-19. Germline lookup yields CDR1 LNHNV and CDR2 YYDKDF (reference sequence). V gave up 3 bases and J gave up 1 base; unmatched junction bases: 19. This CDR3 region has 22 residues. Under the authors' procedure: Estimates of nucleated cell counts were drawn from the amplification of reference gene primers. The method was immunoSEQ multiplex PCR; TCRdb's version includes in-frame clones alone and lacks a portion of them. V and J calls and clone size are those listed in that table; D and trimming were worked out from the DNA. This sample has around 200,000 clones, with around 84% found just once.

What was sequenced was PBMCs or T cells enriched from blood (not recorded which). The rearrangement links TRBV15 to TRBJ2-4; 12 bases line up with TRBD1. This clonotype was obtained from a man aged 35-49 years who had recovered from COVID-19. The DNA of the CDR3 is TGTGCCACCAGCAGTGACCTTCTCCCGGGACAGGGGGCATCTCTTGCCAAAAACATTCAGTACTTC. Amino acid sequence: CATSSDLLPGQGASLAKNIQYF.